This T cell receptor (beta chain) was sequenced for a study of T and B cells in COVID-19 patients. Study summary: Recovered patients mostly had mild to moderate COVID-19 managed as outpatients. The study, taken as a whole, reports: There were thousands of TCR clusters exclusive to the recovered cohort, 31 with low generation probability. Sorted SARS-CoV-2-responsive or tetramer+ T cells and CD4+, regulatory and CD8+ subsets were not yet sequenced.

From blood, about 250-500 ng of genomic DNA served as TRB template. On this clonotype: Antigen: not known.

The CDR3 covers 14 residues. The V gene's germline CDR1 is MNHEY and CDR2 SVGAGI. Between the trimmed V and J ends, which lost 4 bases and 3 bases, there was a span of 10 bases. TRB rearrangements were amplified by multiplex PCR with BIOMED2 TRB-A/B primers. TCRdb reprocessed the multiplex PCR reads via MiXCR and lists one record per CDR3 protein. The table shows about 11,000 distinct CDR3 sequences, with about 33% occurring only once. The sample comprised blood. The chain joins TRBV6-5 to TRBJ1-5; D ambiguous. The sequence came from a human donor with active COVID-19. The CDR3 DNA sequence: TGTGCCAGCAGTTCGAGACGGGACAATCAGCCCCAGCATTTT. It codes for CASSSRRDNQPQHF.